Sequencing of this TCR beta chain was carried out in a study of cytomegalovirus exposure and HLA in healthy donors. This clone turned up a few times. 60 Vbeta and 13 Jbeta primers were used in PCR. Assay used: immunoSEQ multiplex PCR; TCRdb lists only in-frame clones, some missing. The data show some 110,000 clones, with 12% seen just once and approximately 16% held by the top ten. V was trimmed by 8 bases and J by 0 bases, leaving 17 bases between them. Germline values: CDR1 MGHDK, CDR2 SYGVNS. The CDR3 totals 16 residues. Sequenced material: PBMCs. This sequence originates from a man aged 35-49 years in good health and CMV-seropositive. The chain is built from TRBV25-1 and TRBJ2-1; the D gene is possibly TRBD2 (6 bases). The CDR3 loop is CASPRLGGSSYNEQFF. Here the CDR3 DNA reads TGTGCCAGCCCTCGACTGGGGGGAAGCTCCTACAATGAGCAGTTCTTC. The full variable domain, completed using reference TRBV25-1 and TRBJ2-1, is EADIYQTPRYLVIGTGKKITLECSQTMGHDKMYWYQQDPGMELHLIHYSYGVNSTEKGDLSSESTVSRIRTEHFPLTLESARPSHTSQYLCASPRLGGSSYNEQFFGPGTRLTVL.